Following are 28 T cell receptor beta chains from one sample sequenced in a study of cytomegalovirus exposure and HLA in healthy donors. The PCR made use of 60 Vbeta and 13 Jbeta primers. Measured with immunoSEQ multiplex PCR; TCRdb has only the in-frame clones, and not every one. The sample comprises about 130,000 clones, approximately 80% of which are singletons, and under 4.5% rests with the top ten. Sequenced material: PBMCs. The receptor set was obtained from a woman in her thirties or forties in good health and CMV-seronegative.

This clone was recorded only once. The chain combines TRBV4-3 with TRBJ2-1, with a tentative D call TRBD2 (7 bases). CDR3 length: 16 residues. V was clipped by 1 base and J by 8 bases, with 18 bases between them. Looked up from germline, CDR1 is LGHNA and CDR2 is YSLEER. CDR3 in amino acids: CASSQGVRGPVDEQFF. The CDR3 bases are TGCGCCAGCAGCCAAGGGGTGCGGGGGCCAGTAGATGAGCAGTTCTTC.

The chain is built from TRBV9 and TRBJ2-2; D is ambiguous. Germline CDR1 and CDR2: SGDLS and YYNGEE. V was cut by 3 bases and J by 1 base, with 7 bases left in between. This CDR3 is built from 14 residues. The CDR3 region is CASSARGNTGELFF. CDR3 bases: TGTGCCAGCAGCGCCCGAGGGAACACCGGGGAGCTGTTTTTT.

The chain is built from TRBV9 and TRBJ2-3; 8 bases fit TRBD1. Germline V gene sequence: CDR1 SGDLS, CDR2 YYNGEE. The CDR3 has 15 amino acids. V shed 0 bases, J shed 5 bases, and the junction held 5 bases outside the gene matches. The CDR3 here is CASSVAPTGEDTQYF. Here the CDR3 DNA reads TGTGCCAGCAGCGTAGCCCCGACAGGGGAAGATACGCAGTATTTT.

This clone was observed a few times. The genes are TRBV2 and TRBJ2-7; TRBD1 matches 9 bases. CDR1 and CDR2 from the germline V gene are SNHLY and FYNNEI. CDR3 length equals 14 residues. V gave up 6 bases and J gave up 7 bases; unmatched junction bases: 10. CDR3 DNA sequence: TGTGCCAGCAGCCCCGGGACAGGGAGACGGGAGCAGTACTTC. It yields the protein CASSPGTGRREQYF.

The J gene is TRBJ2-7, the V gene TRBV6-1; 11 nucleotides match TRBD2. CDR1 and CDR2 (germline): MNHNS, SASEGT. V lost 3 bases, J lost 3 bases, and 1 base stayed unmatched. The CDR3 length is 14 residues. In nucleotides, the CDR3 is TGTGCCAGCAGTGAGGGACTAGCGGTCTACGAGCAGTACTTC. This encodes CASSEGLAVYEQYF.

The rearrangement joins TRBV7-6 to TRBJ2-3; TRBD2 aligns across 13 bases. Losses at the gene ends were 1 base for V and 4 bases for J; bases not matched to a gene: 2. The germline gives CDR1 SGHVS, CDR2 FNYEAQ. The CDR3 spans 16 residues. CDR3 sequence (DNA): TGTGCCAGCAGCTTAGGAGGACTAGCGGGAGCAGATACGCAGTATTTT. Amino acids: CASSLGGLAGADTQYF.

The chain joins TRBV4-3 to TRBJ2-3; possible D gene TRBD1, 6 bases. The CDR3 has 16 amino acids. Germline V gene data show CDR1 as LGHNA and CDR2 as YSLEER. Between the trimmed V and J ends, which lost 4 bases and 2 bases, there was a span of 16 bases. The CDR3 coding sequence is TGCGCCAGCAGCCGTGTCACGACAGGCACCACAGATACGCAGTATTTT. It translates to CASSRVTTGTTDTQYF.

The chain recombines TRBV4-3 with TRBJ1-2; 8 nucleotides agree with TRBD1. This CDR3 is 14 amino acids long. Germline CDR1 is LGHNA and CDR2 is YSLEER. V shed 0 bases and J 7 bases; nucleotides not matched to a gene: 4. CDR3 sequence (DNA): TGCGCCAGCAGCCAAGACACAGGGGGAGGTGGCTACACCTTC. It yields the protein CASSQDTGGGGYTF.

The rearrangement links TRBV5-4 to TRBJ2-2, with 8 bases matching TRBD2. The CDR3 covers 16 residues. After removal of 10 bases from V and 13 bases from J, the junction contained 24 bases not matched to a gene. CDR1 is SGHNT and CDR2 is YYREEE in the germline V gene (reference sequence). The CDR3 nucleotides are TGTGCCCGCGGGCCCGGTGCGGGAGGTGGTCTTGGTCGGCTGTTTTTT. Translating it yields CARGPGAGGGLGRLFF.

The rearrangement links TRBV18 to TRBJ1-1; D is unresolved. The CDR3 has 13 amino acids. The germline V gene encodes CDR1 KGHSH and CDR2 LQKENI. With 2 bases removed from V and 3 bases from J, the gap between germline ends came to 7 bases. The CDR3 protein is CASSPEGYTEAFF. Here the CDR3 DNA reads TGTGCCAGCTCACCAGAGGGTTACACTGAAGCTTTCTTT. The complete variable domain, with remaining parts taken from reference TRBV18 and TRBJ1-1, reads NAGVMQNPRHLVRRRGQEARLRCSPMKGHSHVYWYRQLPEEGLKFMVYLQKENIIDESGMPKERFSAEFPKEGPSILRIQQVVRGDSAAYFCASSPEGYTEAFFGQGTRLTVV.

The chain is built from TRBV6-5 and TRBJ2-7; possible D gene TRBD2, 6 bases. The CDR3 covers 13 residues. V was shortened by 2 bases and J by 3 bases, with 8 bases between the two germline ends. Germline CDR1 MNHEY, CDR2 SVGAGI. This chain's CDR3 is CASSYHGGYEQYF. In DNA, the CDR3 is TGTGCCAGCAGTTACCACGGGGGCTACGAGCAGTACTTC.

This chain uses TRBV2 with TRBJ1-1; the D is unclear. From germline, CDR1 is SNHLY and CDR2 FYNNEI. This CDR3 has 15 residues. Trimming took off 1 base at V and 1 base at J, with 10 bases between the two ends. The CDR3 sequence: CASSEVRVGNTEAFF. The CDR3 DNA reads TGTGCCAGCAGTGAAGTCCGGGTGGGGAACACTGAAGCTTTCTTT.

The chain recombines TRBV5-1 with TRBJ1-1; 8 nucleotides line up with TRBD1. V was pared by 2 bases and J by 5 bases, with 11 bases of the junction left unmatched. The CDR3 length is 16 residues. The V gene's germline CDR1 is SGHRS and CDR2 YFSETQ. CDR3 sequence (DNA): TGCGCCAGCAGCTTCAACCCAGGGGGCGTTGGGACTGAAGCTTTCTTT. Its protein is CASSFNPGGVGTEAFF. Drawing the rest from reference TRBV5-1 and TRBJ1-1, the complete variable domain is KAGVTQTPRYLIKTRGQQVTLSCSPISGHRSVSWYQQTPGQGLQFLFEYFSETQRNKGNFPGRFSGRQFSNSRSEMNVSTLELGDSALYLCASSFNPGGVGTEAFFGQGTRLTVV.

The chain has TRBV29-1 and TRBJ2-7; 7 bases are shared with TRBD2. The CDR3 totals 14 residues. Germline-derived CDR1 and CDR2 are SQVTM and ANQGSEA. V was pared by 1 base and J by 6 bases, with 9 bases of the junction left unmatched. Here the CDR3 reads CSVEVAGVLTEQYF. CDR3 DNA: TGCAGCGTTGAAGTTGCGGGAGTCTTAACCGAGCAGTACTTC.

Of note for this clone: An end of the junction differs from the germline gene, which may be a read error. CDR3 amino acids: CASSLGIGQGQETQYF. CDR3 DNA: TGTGCTAGCAGCCTCGGAATAGGACAGGGACAAGAGACCCAGTACTTC. The rearrangement uses TRBV7-7 and TRBJ2-5; TRBD1 aligns across 8 bases. Germline CDR1 is SSHAT and CDR2 is FNYEAQ (reference sequence). The CDR3 is 16 residues long. Full variable domain (remainder filled in from reference TRBV7-7 and TRBJ2-5): GAGVSQSPRYKVTKRGQDVTLRCDPISSHATLYWYQQALGQGPEFLTYFNYEAQPDKSGLPSDRFSAERPEGSISTLTIQRTEQRDSAMYRCASSLGIGQGQETQYFGPGTRLLVL.

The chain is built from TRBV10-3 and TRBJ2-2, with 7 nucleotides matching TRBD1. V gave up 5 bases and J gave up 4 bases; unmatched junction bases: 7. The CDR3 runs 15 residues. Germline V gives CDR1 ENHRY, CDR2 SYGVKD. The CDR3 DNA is TGTGCCATCAGTTATGCCGCAGGGGGCACCGGGGAGCTGTTTTTT. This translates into CAISYAAGGTGELFF.

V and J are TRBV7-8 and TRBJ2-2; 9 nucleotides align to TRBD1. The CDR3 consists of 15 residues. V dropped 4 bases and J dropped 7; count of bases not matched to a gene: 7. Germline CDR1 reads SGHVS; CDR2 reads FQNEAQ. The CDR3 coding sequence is TGTGCCAGCAGCTCCAGACAGGGGGATGGCGGGGAGCTGTTTTTT. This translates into CASSSRQGDGGELFF. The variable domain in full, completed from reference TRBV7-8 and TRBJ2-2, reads GAGVSQSPRYKVAKRGQDVALRCDPISGHVSLFWYQQALGQGPEFLTYFQNEAQLDKSGLPSDRFFAERPEGSVSTLKIQRTQQEDSAVYLCASSSRQGDGGELFFGEGSRLTVL.

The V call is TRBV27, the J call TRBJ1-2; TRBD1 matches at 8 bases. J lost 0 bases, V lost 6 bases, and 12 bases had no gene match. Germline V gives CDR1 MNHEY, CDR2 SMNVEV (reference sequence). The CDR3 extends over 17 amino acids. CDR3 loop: CASRSYGTGLANYGYTF. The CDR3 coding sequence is TGTGCCAGCAGGTCTTACGGGACAGGACTCGCTAACTATGGCTACACCTTC.

Written as DNA, the CDR3 is TGTGCCAGCAGCCGGGGACTGGGGAACACTGAAGCTTTCTTT. It translates to CASSRGLGNTEAFF. V gene TRBV5-6 combines with J gene TRBJ1-1, with D perhaps TRBD1 (5 bases). Trimming pared 4 bases from V and 1 base from J, leaving 11 bases between. In germline, CDR1 is SGHDT, CDR2 YYEEEE. The CDR3 has 14 amino acids. The full variable domain, its missing parts supplied by reference TRBV5-6 and TRBJ1-1, is DAGVTQSPTHLIKTRGQQVTLRCSPKSGHDTVSWYQQALGQGPQFIFQYYEEEERQRGNFPDRFSGHQFPNYSSELNVNALLLGDSALYLCASSRGLGNTEAFFGQGTRLTVV.

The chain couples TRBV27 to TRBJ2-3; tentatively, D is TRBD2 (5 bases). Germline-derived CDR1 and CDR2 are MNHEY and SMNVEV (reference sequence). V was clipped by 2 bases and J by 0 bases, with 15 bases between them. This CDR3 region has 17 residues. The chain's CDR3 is CASSLDGDTRSTDTQYF. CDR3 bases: TGTGCCAGCAGTTTAGACGGGGATACTAGAAGCACAGATACGCAGTATTTT.

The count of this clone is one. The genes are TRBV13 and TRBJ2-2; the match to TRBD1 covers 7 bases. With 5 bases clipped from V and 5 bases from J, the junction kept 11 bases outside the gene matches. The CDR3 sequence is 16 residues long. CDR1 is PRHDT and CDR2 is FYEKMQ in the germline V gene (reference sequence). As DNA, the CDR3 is TGTGCCAGCAGCCCCCAAGGGACAGATGGGACCGGGGAGCTGTTTTTT. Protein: CASSPQGTDGTGELFF.

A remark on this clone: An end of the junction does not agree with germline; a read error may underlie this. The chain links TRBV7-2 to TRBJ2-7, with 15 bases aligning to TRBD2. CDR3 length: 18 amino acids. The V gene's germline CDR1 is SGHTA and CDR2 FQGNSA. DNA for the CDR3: TGCGCCAGCAGCTTAAGGGGACTAGCGGGAGGTTCCTCCTACGAGCAGTACTTC. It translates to CASSLRGLAGGSSYEQYF. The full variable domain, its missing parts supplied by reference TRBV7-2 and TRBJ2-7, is GAGVSQSPSNKVTEKGKDVELRCDPISGHTALYWYRQSLGQGLEFLIYFQGNSAPDKSGLPSDRFSAERTGGSVSTLTIQRTQQEDSAVYLCASSLRGLAGGSSYEQYFGPGTRLTVT.

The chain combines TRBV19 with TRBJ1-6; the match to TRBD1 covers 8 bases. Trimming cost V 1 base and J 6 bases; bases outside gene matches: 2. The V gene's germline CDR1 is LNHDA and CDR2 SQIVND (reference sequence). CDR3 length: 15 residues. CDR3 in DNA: TGTGCCAGTAGTATAGGACAGGGGCCTAATTCACCCCTCCACTTT. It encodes CASSIGQGPNSPLHF.

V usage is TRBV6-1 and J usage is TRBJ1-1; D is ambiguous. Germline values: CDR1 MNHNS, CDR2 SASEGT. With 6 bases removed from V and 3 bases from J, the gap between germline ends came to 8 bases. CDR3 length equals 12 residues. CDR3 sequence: CASSQIDTEAFF. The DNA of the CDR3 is TGTGCCAGCAGCCAGATTGACACTGAAGCTTTCTTT.

This CDR3 reads CASSALPDSGGWGTEAFF. The CDR3 DNA sequence: TGTGCCAGCAGTGCCCTCCCGGACAGCGGTGGGTGGGGCACTGAAGCTTTCTTT. V usage is TRBV6-1 and J usage is TRBJ1-1; possible D gene TRBD1, 6 bases. From germline, CDR1 is MNHNS and CDR2 SASEGT. V dropped 4 bases and J dropped 4 bases, with 25 bases sitting between them. The CDR3 extends over 18 amino acids.

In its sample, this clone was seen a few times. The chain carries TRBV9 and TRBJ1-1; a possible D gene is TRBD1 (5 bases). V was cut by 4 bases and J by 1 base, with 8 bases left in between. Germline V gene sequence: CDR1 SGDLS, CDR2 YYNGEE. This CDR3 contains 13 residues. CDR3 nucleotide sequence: TGTGCCAGCAGCTCAGACAGGAACACTGAAGCTTTCTTT. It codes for CASSSDRNTEAFF.

The CDR3 protein is CASSGTGRDYGYTF. The DNA of the CDR3 is TGCGCCAGCAGCGGGACAGGGAGAGACTATGGCTACACCTTC. The chain uses TRBV5-1 and TRBJ1-2; 9 positions match TRBD1. Germline loops: CDR1 SGHRS, CDR2 YFSETQ. J gave up 3 bases and V 4 bases, and 4 bases lay outside the gene matches. The CDR3 is made up of 14 amino acids.

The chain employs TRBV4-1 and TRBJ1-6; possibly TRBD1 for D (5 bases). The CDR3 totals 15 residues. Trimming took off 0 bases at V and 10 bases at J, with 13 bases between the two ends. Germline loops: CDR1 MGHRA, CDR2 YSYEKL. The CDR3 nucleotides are TGCGCCAGCAGCCAAGATCGCGGGACTCAGTCACCCCTCCACTTT. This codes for CASSQDRGTQSPLHF.